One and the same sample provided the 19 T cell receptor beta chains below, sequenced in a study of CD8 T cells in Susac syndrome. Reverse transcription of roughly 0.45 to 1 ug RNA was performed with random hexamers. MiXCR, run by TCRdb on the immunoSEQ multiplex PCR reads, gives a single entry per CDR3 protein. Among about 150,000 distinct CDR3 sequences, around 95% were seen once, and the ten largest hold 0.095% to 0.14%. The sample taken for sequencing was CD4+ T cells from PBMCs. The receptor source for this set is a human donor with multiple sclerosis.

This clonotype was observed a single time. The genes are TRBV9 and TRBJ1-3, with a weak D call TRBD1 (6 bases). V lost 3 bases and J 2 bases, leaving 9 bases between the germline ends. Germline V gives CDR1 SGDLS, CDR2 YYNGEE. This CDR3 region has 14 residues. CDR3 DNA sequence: TGTGCCAGCAGCGCCACAGGGACTGGAAACACCATATATTTT. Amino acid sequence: CASSATGTGNTIYF.

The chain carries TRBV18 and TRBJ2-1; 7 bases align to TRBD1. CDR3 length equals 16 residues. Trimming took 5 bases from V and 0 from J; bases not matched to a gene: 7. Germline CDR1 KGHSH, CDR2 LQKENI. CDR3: CASSTWTGSSYNEQFF. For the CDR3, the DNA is TGTGCCAGCTCAACATGGACAGGAAGCTCCTACAATGAGCAGTTCTTC.

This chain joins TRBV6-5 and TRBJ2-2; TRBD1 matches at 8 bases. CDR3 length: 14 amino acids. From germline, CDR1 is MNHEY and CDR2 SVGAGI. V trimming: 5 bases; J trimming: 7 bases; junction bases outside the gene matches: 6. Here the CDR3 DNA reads TGTGCCAGCAGTACGGACAGGGCGGGCGGGGAGCTGTTTTTT. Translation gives CASSTDRAGGELFF.

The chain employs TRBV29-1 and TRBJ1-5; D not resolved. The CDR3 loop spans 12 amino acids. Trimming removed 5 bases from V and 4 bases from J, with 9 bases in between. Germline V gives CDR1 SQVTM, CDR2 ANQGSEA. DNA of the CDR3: TGCAGCGTTTTCGACGGGAATCAGCCCCAGCATTTT. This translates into CSVFDGNQPQHF.

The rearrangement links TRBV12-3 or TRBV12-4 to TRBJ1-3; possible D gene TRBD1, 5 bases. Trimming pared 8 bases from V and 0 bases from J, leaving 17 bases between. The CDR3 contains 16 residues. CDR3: CASGAAQPPSGNTIYF. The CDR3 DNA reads TGTGCCAGCGGGGCAGCGCAACCACCCTCTGGAAACACCATATATTTT.

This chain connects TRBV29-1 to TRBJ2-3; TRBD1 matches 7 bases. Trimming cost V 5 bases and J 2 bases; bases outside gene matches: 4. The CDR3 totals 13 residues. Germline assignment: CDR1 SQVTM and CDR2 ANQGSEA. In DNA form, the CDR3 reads TGCAGCGTTACAGACAGGGCCACAGATACGCAGTATTTT. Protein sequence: CSVTDRATDTQYF.

CDR3 sequence (DNA): TGTGCCAGCAGTTTCTTCAATTCACCCCTCCACTTT. Protein product: CASSFFNSPLHF. The chain is built from TRBV27 and TRBJ1-6; D gene unclear. Germline-derived CDR1 and CDR2 are MNHEY and SMNVEV (reference sequence). Trimming removed 3 bases at V and 7 bases at J, with 4 bases between. The CDR3 is 12 amino acids.

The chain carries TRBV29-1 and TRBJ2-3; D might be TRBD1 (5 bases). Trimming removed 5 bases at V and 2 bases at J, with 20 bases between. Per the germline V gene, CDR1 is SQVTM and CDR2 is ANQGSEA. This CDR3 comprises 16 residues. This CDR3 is CSVYWIDRANTDTQYF. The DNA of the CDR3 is TGCAGCGTTTATTGGATAGACAGAGCAAACACAGATACGCAGTATTTT.

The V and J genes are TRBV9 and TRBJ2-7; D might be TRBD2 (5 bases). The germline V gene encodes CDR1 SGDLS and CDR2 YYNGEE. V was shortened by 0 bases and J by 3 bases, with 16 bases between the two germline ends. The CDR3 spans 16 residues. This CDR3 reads CASSVGAGSFGYEQYF. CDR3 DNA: TGTGCCAGCAGCGTAGGTGCGGGTAGTTTCGGCTACGAGCAGTACTTC.

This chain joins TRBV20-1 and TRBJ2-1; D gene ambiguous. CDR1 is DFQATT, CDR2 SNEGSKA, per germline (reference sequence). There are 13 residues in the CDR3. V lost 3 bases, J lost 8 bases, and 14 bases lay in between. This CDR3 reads CSASDGGWDEQFF. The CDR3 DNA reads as TGCAGTGCTAGTGACGGCGGTTGGGATGAGCAGTTCTTC.

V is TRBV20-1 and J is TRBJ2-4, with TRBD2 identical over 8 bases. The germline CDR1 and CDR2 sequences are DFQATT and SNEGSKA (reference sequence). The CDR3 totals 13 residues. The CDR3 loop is CSHSGGSKNIQYF. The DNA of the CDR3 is TGCTCTCATTCGGGGGGGTCCAAAAACATTCAGTACTTC.

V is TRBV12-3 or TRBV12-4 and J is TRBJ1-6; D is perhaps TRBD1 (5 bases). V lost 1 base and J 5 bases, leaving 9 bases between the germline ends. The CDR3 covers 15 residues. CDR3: CASSLGQGNNSPLHF. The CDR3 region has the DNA TGTGCCAGCAGTTTAGGGCAGGGCAATAATTCACCCCTCCACTTT.

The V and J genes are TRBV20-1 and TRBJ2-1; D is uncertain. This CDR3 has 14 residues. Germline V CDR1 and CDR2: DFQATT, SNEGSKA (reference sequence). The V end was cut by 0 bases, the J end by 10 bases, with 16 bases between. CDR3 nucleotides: TGCAGTGCTAGAGAGCCGTACACATCGTGGGAGCAGTTCTTC. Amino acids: CSAREPYTSWEQFF.

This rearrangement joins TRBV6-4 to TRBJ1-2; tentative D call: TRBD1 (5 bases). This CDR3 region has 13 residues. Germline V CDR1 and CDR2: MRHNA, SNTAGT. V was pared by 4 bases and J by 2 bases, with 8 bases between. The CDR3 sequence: CASSGPGNYGYTF. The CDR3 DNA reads TGTGCCAGCAGTGGGCCAGGGAACTATGGCTACACCTTC.

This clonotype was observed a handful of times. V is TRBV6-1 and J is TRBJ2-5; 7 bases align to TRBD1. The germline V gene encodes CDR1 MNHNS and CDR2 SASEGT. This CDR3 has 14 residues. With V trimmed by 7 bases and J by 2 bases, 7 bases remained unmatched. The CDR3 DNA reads TGTGCCAGCAAGGGACAGAGCATACAAGAGACCCAGTACTTC. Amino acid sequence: CASKGQSIQETQYF.

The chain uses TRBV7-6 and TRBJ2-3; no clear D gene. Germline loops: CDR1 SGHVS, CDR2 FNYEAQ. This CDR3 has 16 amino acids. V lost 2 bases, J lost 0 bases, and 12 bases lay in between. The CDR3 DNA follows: TGTGCCAGCAGCTTAAGAAGGGTGACTAGCACAGATACGCAGTATTTT. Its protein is CASSLRRVTSTDTQYF.

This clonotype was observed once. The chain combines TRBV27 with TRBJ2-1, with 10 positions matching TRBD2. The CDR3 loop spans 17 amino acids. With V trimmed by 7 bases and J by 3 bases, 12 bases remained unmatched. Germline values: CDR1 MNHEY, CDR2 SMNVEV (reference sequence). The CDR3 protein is CASNKWYGTSDYNEQFF. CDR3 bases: TGTGCCAGCAATAAATGGTACGGGACTAGCGACTACAATGAGCAGTTCTTC.

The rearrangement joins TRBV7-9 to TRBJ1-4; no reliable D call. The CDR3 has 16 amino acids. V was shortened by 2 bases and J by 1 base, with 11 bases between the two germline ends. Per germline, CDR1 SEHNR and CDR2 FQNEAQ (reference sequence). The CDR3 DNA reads TGTGCCAGCAGCTTATGGCTCGGAGGAACTAATGAAAAACTGTTTTTT. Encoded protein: CASSLWLGGTNEKLFF.

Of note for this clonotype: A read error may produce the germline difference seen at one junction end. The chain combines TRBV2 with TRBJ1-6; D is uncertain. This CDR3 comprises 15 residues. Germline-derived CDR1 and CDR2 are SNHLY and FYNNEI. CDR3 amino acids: CASRETGLDNSPLHF. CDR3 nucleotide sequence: TGTGCCAGCCGTGAGACCGGACTGGATAATTCACCCCTCCACTTT.